The 21 T cell receptor beta chains below come from one sample, sequenced in a study of OX40 agonist ivuxolimab in advanced cancers. The data were produced by immunoSEQ multiplex PCR, yet TCRdb's version contains in-frame clones alone and is incomplete. The sample records more than 25,000 clones, less than 90% being singletons. Source: CD4+ or CD8+ T cells sorted from blood, taken in a trial of the OX40 agonist ivuxolimab. The source of these receptors is an adult with an advanced solid tumor such as melanoma, head and neck, liver or kidney cancer.

The chain links TRBV7-7 to TRBJ1-1; no clear D. The length of the CDR3 is 18 residues. Per the germline V gene, CDR1 is SSHAT and CDR2 is FNYEAQ (reference sequence). The V end lost 5 bases, the J end lost 5 bases, and 27 bases lay between the germline ends. The CDR3: CASSTSAREPSWRTEAFF. CDR3 bases: TGTGCCAGCAGCACCTCCGCCCGGGAGCCCTCCTGGCGGACTGAAGCTTTCTTT.

The rearrangement links TRBV6-6 to TRBJ2-1; 8 bases are shared with TRBD2. V was pared by 4 bases and J by 6 bases, with 11 bases of the junction left unmatched. CDR1 is MNHNY and CDR2 is SVGAGI in the germline V gene (reference sequence). The CDR3 sequence is 16 residues long. The CDR3 bases are TGTGCCAGCAGTTCCCAACTAGCGGAGAGGGCCAATGAGCAGTTCTTC. Translation gives CASSSQLAERANEQFF.

The V and J genes are TRBV6-1 and TRBJ2-7; tentatively, D is TRBD1 (6 bases). CDR1 MNHNS and CDR2 SASEGT come from the germline V gene. V was shortened by 4 bases and J by 3 bases, with 10 bases between the two germline ends. The CDR3 spans 13 residues. CDR3 DNA: TGTGCCAGCAGTGTCCTGACAGGCTACGAGCAGTACTTC. Amino acid sequence: CASSVLTGYEQYF.

There are a few counts of this clone. The CDR3 is CASSVEGDTEAFF. CDR3 DNA: TGTGCCAGCAGCGTGGAGGGGGACACTGAAGCTTTCTTT. V usage is TRBV5-5 and J usage is TRBJ1-1; D is perhaps TRBD1 (6 bases). The CDR3 totals 13 residues. V was clipped by 4 bases and J by 3 bases, with 10 bases between them. Looked up from germline, CDR1 is SGHKS and CDR2 is YYEKEE (reference sequence).

This clone is termed medium-sized. This rearrangement joins TRBV11-2 to TRBJ2-1; D not certain. The germline V and J ends were trimmed by 2 bases and 8 bases, with 7 bases remaining between them. CDR3 length equals 12 residues. Germline loops: CDR1 SGHAT, CDR2 FQNNGV. The CDR3 sequence is CASSLILDEQFF. The DNA for the CDR3 is TGTGCCAGCAGCTTAATCCTGGATGAGCAGTTCTTC.

The gene calls are TRBV14 and TRBJ1-2; D not certain. The CDR3 has 13 amino acids. V lost 0 bases, J lost 6 bases, and 8 bases lay in between. CDR1 and CDR2 from the germline V gene are SGHDN and FVKESK. The CDR3: CASSQDWTDGYTF. Here the CDR3 DNA reads TGTGCCAGCAGCCAAGATTGGACGGATGGCTACACCTTC.

The V gene is TRBV7-9, the J gene TRBJ2-6; 8 bases fit TRBD1. The ends lost 5 bases at V and 4 bases at J; junction bases unmatched: 4. CDR3 size: 15 residues. The germline gives CDR1 SEHNR, CDR2 FQNEAQ (reference sequence). CDR3 region: CASSQGTGGANVLTF. CDR3 nucleotides: TGTGCCAGCAGCCAAGGGACAGGAGGGGCCAACGTCCTGACTTTC.

J is TRBJ2-3 and V is TRBV9; D is unclear. CDR1 is SGDLS and CDR2 is YYNGEE in the germline V gene. V lost 3 bases to trimming and J lost 2 bases, with 7 bases between them. CDR3 length: 13 amino acids. The DNA for the CDR3 is TGTGCCAGCAGCGCTTACCTCACAGATACGCAGTATTTT. This codes for CASSAYLTDTQYF. Drawing the rest from reference TRBV9 and TRBJ2-3, the complete variable domain is DSGVTQTPKHLITATGQRVTLRCSPRSGDLSVYWYQQSLDQGLQFLIQYYNGEERAKGNILERFSAQQFPDLHSELNLSSLELGDSALYFCASSAYLTDTQYFGPGTRLTVL.

V is TRBV9 and J is TRBJ1-5; D is perhaps TRBD1 (6 bases). V was shortened by 1 base and J by 5 bases, with 13 bases between the two germline ends. This CDR3 spans 15 amino acids. Germline lookup yields CDR1 SGDLS and CDR2 YYNGEE. Written as DNA, the CDR3 is TGTGCCAGCAGCGTAACTGGGACAAAAGATCAGCCCCAGCATTTT. Translating it yields CASSVTGTKDQPQHF.

The V and J genes are TRBV9 and TRBJ2-2; D gene unclear. This CDR3 comprises 14 residues. Germline V gives CDR1 SGDLS, CDR2 YYNGEE. Trimming shortened V by 4 bases and J by 1 base, and 8 bases separated the two germline ends. This CDR3 reads CASSPSRNTGELFF. As DNA, the CDR3 is TGTGCCAGCAGCCCATCGAGGAACACCGGGGAGCTGTTTTTT.

The gene calls are TRBV9 and TRBJ2-1, with 10 bases fitting TRBD2. Germline V gene sequence: CDR1 SGDLS, CDR2 YYNGEE. This CDR3 comprises 20 residues. V shed 0 bases, J shed 2 bases, and the junction held 14 bases outside the gene matches. The CDR3 bases are TGTGCCAGCAGCGTAGCCCTCGGGGGGAGCGGGAGGGCCCCCTACAATGAGCAGTTCTTC. Amino acids: CASSVALGGSGRAPYNEQFF.

This chain links TRBV19 with TRBJ2-5; 7 bases are shared with TRBD1. The CDR3 loop spans 16 amino acids. The germline gives CDR1 LNHDA, CDR2 SQIVND (reference sequence). V shed 5 bases, J shed 3 bases, and the junction held 12 bases outside the gene matches. CDR3 in DNA: TGTGCCAGTAGTGAGGACAGGTGGAACTTAAAAGAGACCCAGTACTTC. As protein: CASSEDRWNLKETQYF.

This sequence joins TRBV4-1 and TRBJ1-2; possibly TRBD1 for D (5 bases). The germline CDR1 and CDR2 sequences are MGHRA and YSYEKL. V lost 1 base and J 1 base, leaving 19 bases between the germline ends. CDR3 length: 18 residues. The CDR3 is CASSQGEGASNLNYGYTF. In nucleotides, the CDR3 is TGCGCCAGCAGCCAAGGAGAAGGGGCGTCGAATCTTAACTATGGCTACACCTTC.

This chain connects TRBV9 to TRBJ1-1; D possibly corresponds to TRBD1 (6 bases). V was trimmed by 0 bases and J by 3 bases, leaving 6 bases between them. Per the germline V gene, CDR1 is SGDLS and CDR2 is YYNGEE. The CDR3 length is 13 residues. The CDR3 coding sequence is TGTGCCAGCAGCGTAGGGACAGACACTGAAGCTTTCTTT. Translation: CASSVGTDTEAFF.

The chain uses TRBV7-9 and TRBJ2-1; 8 nucleotides agree with TRBD2. The V and J ends lost 1 base and 10 bases, in that order; junction bases with no gene match: 6. Germline V lookup: CDR1 SEHNR, CDR2 FQNEAQ (reference sequence). The length of the CDR3 is 14 residues. CDR3 protein: CASSLEIAGQEQFF. In DNA form, the CDR3 reads TGTGCCAGCAGCTTAGAGATAGCGGGGCAAGAGCAGTTCTTC.

J is TRBJ2-5 and V is TRBV23-1, with D possibly TRBD2 on 6 matching bases. TRBV23-1 is known as an ORF, though its function is uncertain. Trimming cost V 6 bases and J 2 bases, with 10 bases left between them. The CDR3 loop spans 13 amino acids. As DNA, the CDR3 is TGCGCCAGCAGACCTAGCGTTCAAGAGACCCAGTACTTC. This codes for CASRPSVQETQYF.

V usage is TRBV9 and J usage is TRBJ2-7, with TRBD2 as a possible D gene (5 bases). Germline-derived CDR1 and CDR2 are SGDLS and YYNGEE. This CDR3 is built from 16 residues. The V and J ends lost 0 bases and 5 bases respectively, with 18 bases between them. CDR3: CASSVGLDGPGNEQYF. In DNA, the CDR3 is TGTGCCAGCAGCGTAGGGCTGGACGGCCCGGGAAACGAGCAGTACTTC.

V is TRBV21-1 and J is TRBJ2-7; the table's D call of TRBD1 was not tested on the DNA. TRBV21-1 is flagged as a pseudogene. The CDR3 is made up of 18 amino acids. The CDR3 DNA follows: TGTGCCAGCAGCAAAGCGGAAGGGGGATGGGGTCTTTCCTACGAGCAGTACTTC. Its protein product is CASSKAEGGWGLSYEQYF.

This clone turned up a few times. The CDR3 loop is CASSQGLTSGPTDTQYF. CDR3 bases: TGTGCCAGCAGCCAAGGCCTCACTAGCGGCCCCACAGATACGCAGTATTTT. This rearrangement joins TRBV14 to TRBJ2-3, with 8 bases matching TRBD2. V shed 1 base and J 2 bases; nucleotides not matched to a gene: 8. Germline V gives CDR1 SGHDN, CDR2 FVKESK. The CDR3 has 17 amino acids. Using reference TRBV14 and TRBJ2-3 for the parts outside the CDR3, the full variable domain is EAGVTQFPSHSVIEKGQTVTLRCDPISGHDNLYWYRRVMGKEIKFLLHFVKESKQDESGMPNNRFLAERTGGTYSTLKVQPAELEDSGVYFCASSQGLTSGPTDTQYFGPGTRLTVL.

V and J are TRBV11-2 and TRBJ1-3; 7 bases line up with TRBD1. After removal of 3 bases from V and 4 bases from J, the junction contained 0 bases not matched to a gene. Germline CDR1 SGHAT, CDR2 FQNNGV. This CDR3 contains 13 residues. The CDR3 nucleotides are TGTGCCAGCAGCTTGGGACAGGGAAACACCATATATTTT. This sequence encodes CASSLGQGNTIYF.

CDR3 protein: CASSQAFMGEQYF. The CDR3 DNA reads as TGCGCCAGCAGCCAGGCATTTATGGGGGAGCAGTACTTC. V and J are TRBV4-1 and TRBJ2-7; D ambiguous. V lost 3 bases, J lost 7 bases, and 13 bases lay in between. The germline CDR1 and CDR2 sequences are MGHRA and YSYEKL. The CDR3 is 13 amino acids.